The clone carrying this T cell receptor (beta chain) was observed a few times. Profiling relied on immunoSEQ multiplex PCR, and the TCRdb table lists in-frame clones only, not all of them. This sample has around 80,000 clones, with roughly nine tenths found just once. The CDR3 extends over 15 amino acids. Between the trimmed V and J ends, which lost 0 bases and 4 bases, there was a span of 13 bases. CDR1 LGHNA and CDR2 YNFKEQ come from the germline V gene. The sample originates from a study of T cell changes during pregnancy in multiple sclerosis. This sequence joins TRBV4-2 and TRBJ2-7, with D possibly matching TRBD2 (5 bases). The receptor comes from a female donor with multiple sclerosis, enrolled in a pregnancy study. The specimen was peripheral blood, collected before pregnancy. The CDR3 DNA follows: TGTGCCAGCAGCCAAGAGTTATGGGGAGATTACGAGCAGTACTTC. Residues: CASSQELWGDYEQYF.